This passage covers 12 T cell receptor beta chains from one sample sequenced in a study of PD-1 blockade in mismatch repair-deficient tumors (dated by TCRdb to the late 2010s). The library was generated by the immunoSEQ multiplex PCR assay. The immuneACCESS repertoire file appears here via TCRdb, limited to in-frame rearrangements. These files lack a portion of the clones; in checked studies, under half of the deficit traces to unresolved V genes, and the cause of the others is not known. This sample holds 55,000 to 85,000 clones; around 73% were observed only once. The ten largest clones capture roughly 5% of the sample. Sequencing used peripheral blood, obtained 2 weeks after starting pembrolizumab. The source of these receptors is an adult with mismatch repair-deficient cancer.

This clone was picked up a small number of times. This chain joins TRBV6-5 and TRBJ2-1; D unresolved. The germline gives CDR1 MNHEY, CDR2 SVGAGI. The CDR3 has 13 amino acids. Trimming shortened V by 0 bases and J by 8 bases, and 8 bases separated the two germline ends. CDR3 in amino acids: CASSYSKGHEQFF. Here the CDR3 DNA reads TGTGCCAGCAGTTACTCGAAAGGGCATGAGCAGTTCTTC.

CDR3 amino acids: CASLGSPQETQYF. In DNA, the CDR3 is TGTGCCAGCTTGGGGAGCCCACAAGAGACCCAGTACTTC. This rearrangement joins TRBV2 to TRBJ2-5, with D possibly being TRBD2 (5 bases). Germline V gene data show CDR1 as SNHLY and CDR2 as FYNNEI. Trimming pared 8 bases from V and 2 bases from J, leaving 12 bases between. The CDR3 loop spans 13 amino acids.

J is TRBJ2-1 and V is TRBV5-1; 8 bases are shared with TRBD1. The J segment lost 0 bases and the V segment lost 0 bases, leaving 2 bases of the junction unmatched. Germline CDR1 is SGHRS and CDR2 is YFSETQ. The CDR3 runs 16 residues. The CDR3 here is CASSLGQGTSYNEQFF. The DNA of the CDR3 is TGCGCCAGCAGCTTGGGACAGGGGACCTCCTACAATGAGCAGTTCTTC.

The gene calls are TRBV29-1 and TRBJ1-5; D is ambiguous. CDR1 and CDR2 from the germline V gene are SQVTM and ANQGSEA. V lost 4 bases and J lost 3, with 7 bases in between. The CDR3 spans 12 residues. Here the CDR3 DNA reads TGCAGCGTTGTTAGCGACAATCAGCCCCAGCATTTT. It is translated as CSVVSDNQPQHF.

The chain combines TRBV7-3 with TRBJ1-1; TRBD1 matches 8 bases. The CDR3 loop spans 13 amino acids. Losses at the gene ends were 5 bases for V and 5 bases for J; bases not matched to a gene: 4. Per germline, CDR1 SGHTA and CDR2 FQGTGA. In DNA, the CDR3 is TGTGCCAGCAGCCAGACAGGGGTGACTGAAGCTTTCTTT. Translation: CASSQTGVTEAFF.

The chain carries TRBV12-5 and TRBJ1-5; a weak D match, TRBD1 (6 bases). V was shortened by 3 bases and J by 5 bases, with 8 bases between the two germline ends. The CDR3 extends over 13 amino acids. The germline gives CDR1 LGHNT, CDR2 FRNRAP. The DNA for the CDR3 is TGTGCTAGTGGTTTCGGGGGCTATCAGCCCCAGCATTTT. Amino acids: CASGFGGYQPQHF.

V is TRBV5-1 and J is TRBJ1-1; D unclear. There are 14 residues in the CDR3. Germline CDR1 SGHRS, CDR2 YFSETQ. V lost 0 bases to trimming and J lost 4 bases, with 10 bases between them. The CDR3: CASSLDRRTTEAFF. The CDR3 DNA follows: TGCGCCAGCAGCTTGGACAGAAGGACCACTGAAGCTTTCTTT.

The rearrangement joins TRBV11-3 to TRBJ2-5, with 12 nucleotides matching TRBD2. J lost 4 bases, V lost 3 bases, and 0 bases had no gene match. Per the germline V gene, CDR1 is SGHNT and CDR2 is YENEEA. The CDR3 covers 14 residues. The CDR3 reads CASSLGLAGETQYF. The DNA of the CDR3 is TGTGCCAGCAGCTTGGGACTAGCGGGAGAGACCCAGTACTTC.

The chain carries TRBV6-1 and TRBJ2-5; 8 bases match TRBD2. The V gene's germline CDR1 is MNHNS and CDR2 SASEGT. The CDR3 has 12 residues. V was pared by 10 bases and J by 5 bases, with 6 bases of the junction left unmatched. The CDR3 here is CATSGSEETQYF. CDR3 nucleotide sequence: TGTGCCACGAGCGGGAGTGAGGAGACCCAGTACTTC.

The chain joins TRBV5-1 to TRBJ1-2; no definite D call. This CDR3 contains 16 residues. With 0 bases removed from V and 0 bases from J, the gap between germline ends came to 12 bases. CDR1 and CDR2 from the germline V gene are SGHRS and YFSETQ. The chain's CDR3 is CASSLGVAGANYGYTF. CDR3 bases: TGCGCCAGCAGCTTGGGGGTGGCAGGCGCTAACTATGGCTACACCTTC.

The chain is built from TRBV27 and TRBJ2-7; 8 nucleotides align to TRBD1. From germline, CDR1 is MNHEY and CDR2 SMNVEV (reference sequence). The CDR3 covers 14 residues. The junction had 3 bases not matched to a gene; V was cut back by 5 bases and J by 0 bases. The CDR3 coding sequence is TGTGCCAGCAGTCTCGGGACAGGCTCCTACGAGCAGTACTTC. Amino acids: CASSLGTGSYEQYF.

The V call is TRBV11-2, the J call TRBJ2-7, with no clear D. This CDR3 comprises 13 residues. Per germline, CDR1 SGHAT and CDR2 FQNNGV. Between the trimmed V and J ends, which lost 3 bases and 4 bases, there was a span of 10 bases. CDR3 DNA: TGTGCCAGCAGCTTTGAGCCCCGATACGAGCAGTACTTC. Amino acids: CASSFEPRYEQYF.